This T cell receptor beta chain came from a study of monozygotic twins with inflammatory bowel disease. Findings and limits, study-wide: Background noise in patient repertoires may stem from differing immunosuppressive treatments. Repertoire similarity did not differ between concordant and discordant twins, perhaps due to limited power.

Germline CDR1 and CDR2: LNHDA and SQIVND (reference sequence). The CDR3 has 15 residues. Details on this clonotype: Antigen: not known.

Template switching incorporated UMIs with a 6-nucleotide sample barcode. TCRdb re-called the 5' RACE reads and shows each CDR3 protein once, DNA omitted. Its clone listing holds approximately 100,000 distinct CDR3 sequences. Staff drew a roughly 2.5 ml blood sample from each donor. Sequencing was done on a sample of blood. The sequence came from a human donor with ulcerative colitis or Crohn's disease, or a healthy co-twin of an affected twin (not recorded which). This rearrangement joins TRBV19 to TRBJ1-6; TCRdb's D gene call, TRBD1, goes unchecked for lack of DNA. CDR3 sequence: CASSIDEAGASPLHF.